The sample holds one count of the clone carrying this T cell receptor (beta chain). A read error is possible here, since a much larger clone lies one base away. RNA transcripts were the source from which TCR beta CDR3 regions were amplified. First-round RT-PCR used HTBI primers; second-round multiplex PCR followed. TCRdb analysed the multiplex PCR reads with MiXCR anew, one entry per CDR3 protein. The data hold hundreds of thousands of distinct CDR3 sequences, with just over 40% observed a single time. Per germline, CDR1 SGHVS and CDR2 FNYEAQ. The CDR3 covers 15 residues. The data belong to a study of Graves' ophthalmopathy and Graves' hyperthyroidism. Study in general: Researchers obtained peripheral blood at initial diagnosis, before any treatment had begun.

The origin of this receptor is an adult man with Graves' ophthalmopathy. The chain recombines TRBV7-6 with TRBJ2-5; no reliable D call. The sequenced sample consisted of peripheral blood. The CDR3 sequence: CASSPGRRLQETQCF. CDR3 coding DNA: TGTGCCAGCAGCCCTGGACGCAGGCTCCAAGAGACCCAGTGCTTC.